The 5 T cell receptor beta chains listed next were all sequenced from one sample in a study of cytomegalovirus exposure and HLA in healthy donors. PCR used 60 Vbeta primers and 13 Jbeta primers. The data were produced by immunoSEQ multiplex PCR, yet TCRdb's version contains in-frame clones alone and is incomplete. The data contain around 160,000 clones, around three quarters of them singletons. Sequencing was done on a sample of PBMCs. The receptors come from a man aged 50-60 years in good health and CMV-seropositive.

The V and J genes are TRBV10-3 and TRBJ2-1, with 8 bases fitting TRBD2. Germline V gives CDR1 ENHRY, CDR2 SYGVKD. The CDR3 totals 14 residues. The trim removed 11 bases at V and 8 bases at J, leaving 14 bases unmatched. This chain's CDR3 is CAARPGTSGDEQFF. Here the CDR3 DNA reads TGTGCCGCACGCCCCGGGACTAGTGGCGATGAGCAGTTCTTC.

This clone was seen only once. The chain joins TRBV6-7 to TRBJ2-3, with 10 bases that match TRBD2. TRBV6-7 is an ORF for which the function is uncertain. This CDR3 region has 20 residues. The V segment lost 6 bases and the J segment 6 bases; nucleotides outside the gene matches: 24. This chain's CDR3 is CASSPPNWGSGRPGPDTQYF. CDR3 DNA: TGTGCCAGCAGCCCACCTAATTGGGGTAGCGGGAGGCCCGGCCCGGATACGCAGTATTTT.

The chain has TRBV6-1 and TRBJ2-4, with a tentative D call TRBD1 (6 bases). The ends were cut back, 8 bases at V and 1 base at J, with 15 bases in the middle. The germline V gene encodes CDR1 MNHNS and CDR2 SASEGT. This CDR3 region has 15 residues. CDR3 residues: CASLQGKGAKNIQYF. Written as DNA, the CDR3 is TGTGCCAGCTTACAGGGAAAGGGGGCCAAAAACATTCAGTACTTC.

A note on this clone: Different DNA sequences within this sample yield the same CDR3. The rearrangement uses TRBV9 and TRBJ2-7; the match to TRBD2 covers 9 bases. CDR1 and CDR2 from the germline V gene are SGDLS and YYNGEE. This CDR3 comprises 15 residues. The V gene end was trimmed by 0 bases and the J gene end by 2 bases; junction bases not matched to a gene: 3. CDR3 sequence (DNA): TGTGCCAGCAGCGTAGGTAGCGGGGGTCCCTACGAGCAGTACTTC. Its protein product is CASSVGSGGPYEQYF.

The chain joins TRBV19 to TRBJ2-1; 9 positions agree with TRBD1. V lost 4 bases, J lost 5 bases, and 6 bases stayed unmatched. From germline, CDR1 is LNHDA and CDR2 SQIVND (reference sequence). The CDR3 runs to 15 residues. CDR3 sequence reads: CASSTDRGLDNEQFF. CDR3 coding DNA: TGTGCCAGTAGTACGGACAGGGGCCTTGACAATGAGCAGTTCTTC.